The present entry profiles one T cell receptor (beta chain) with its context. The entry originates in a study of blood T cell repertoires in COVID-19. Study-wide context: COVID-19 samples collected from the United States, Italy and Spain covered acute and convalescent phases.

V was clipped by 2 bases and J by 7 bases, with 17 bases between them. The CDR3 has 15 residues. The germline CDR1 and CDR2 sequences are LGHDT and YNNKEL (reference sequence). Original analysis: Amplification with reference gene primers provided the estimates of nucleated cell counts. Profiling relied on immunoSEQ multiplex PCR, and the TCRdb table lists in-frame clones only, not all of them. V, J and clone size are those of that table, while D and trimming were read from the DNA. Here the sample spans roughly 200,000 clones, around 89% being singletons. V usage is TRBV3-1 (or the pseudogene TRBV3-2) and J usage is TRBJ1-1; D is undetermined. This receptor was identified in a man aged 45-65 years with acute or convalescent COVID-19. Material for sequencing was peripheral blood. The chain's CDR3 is CASSQTVSKGGEAFF. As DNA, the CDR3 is TGTGCCAGCAGCCAAACAGTATCCAAAGGAGGTGAAGCTTTCTTT.